This passage covers 18 T cell receptor beta chains from one sample sequenced in a study of blood T cell repertoires in COVID-19. Measured with immunoSEQ multiplex PCR; TCRdb has only the in-frame clones, and not every one. Among approximately 330,000 clones listed, approximately 89% were seen once. The sample taken for sequencing was PBMCs or T cells enriched from blood (not recorded which). These receptor sequences come from a woman in her twenties or thirties who had recovered from COVID-19.

The chain joins TRBV18 to TRBJ2-5, with D possibly being TRBD1 (5 bases). The CDR3 spans 16 residues. CDR1 KGHSH and CDR2 LQKENI come from the germline V gene. V lost 1 base to trimming and J lost 6 bases, with 18 bases between them. Here the CDR3 DNA reads TGTGCCAGCTCACCACTGTTCCAGGGTGGGCGTAAGACCCAGTACTTC. Translation gives CASSPLFQGGRKTQYF.

The chain's CDR3 is CASSSVYTEAFF. CDR3 DNA sequence: TGTGCCAGCAGTTCGGTGTACACTGAAGCTTTCTTT. V usage is TRBV28 and J usage is TRBJ1-1; no definite D call. V lost 4 bases to trimming and J lost 3 bases, with 6 bases between them. This CDR3 has 12 amino acids. Germline CDR1 and CDR2: MDHEN and SYDVKM.

V is TRBV14 and J is TRBJ2-7; D might be TRBD1 (5 bases). Germline assignment: CDR1 SGHDN and CDR2 FVKESK. The V end lost 5 bases, the J end lost 0 bases, and 11 bases lay between the germline ends. The CDR3 runs to 14 residues. The CDR3 nucleotides are TGTGCCAGCAGCTCAGGGCCTTACTCCTACGAGCAGTACTTC. It encodes CASSSGPYSYEQYF.

This clone was counted a few times. The V gene is TRBV5-1, the J gene TRBJ1-2; 9 nucleotides match TRBD1. Germline CDR1 is SGHRS and CDR2 is YFSETQ. The CDR3 consists of 14 residues. V shed 3 bases, J shed 4 bases, and the junction held 4 bases outside the gene matches. The CDR3 coding sequence is TGCGCCAGCAGCTGGGGACAGGGAAGCTATGGCTACACCTTC. It translates to CASSWGQGSYGYTF.

The V call is TRBV19, the J call TRBJ1-1, with D perhaps matching TRBD1 (6 bases). Germline V gene lookup returns CDR1 LNHDA and CDR2 SQIVND (reference sequence). The ends were cut back, 5 bases at V and 5 bases at J, with 12 bases in the middle. CDR3 length: 13 amino acids. DNA for the CDR3: TGTGCCAGTAGTGCTGCAGGGGAAACTGAAGCTTTCTTT. Translated: CASSAAGETEAFF.

The chain recombines TRBV29-1 with TRBJ2-3, with TRBD1 matching over 8 bases. CDR3 length: 15 amino acids. The ends lost 6 bases at V and 0 bases at J; junction bases unmatched: 8. Germline-derived CDR1 and CDR2 are SQVTM and ANQGSEA. The CDR3 coding sequence is TGCAGCGTGCGACCGGGACAGGACAGCACAGATACGCAGTATTTT. This encodes CSVRPGQDSTDTQYF.

This clone was detected a few times. The CDR3 region is CASSQGTSRPTDTQYF. The DNA for the CDR3 is TGTGCCAGCAGCCAGGGGACTAGCCGCCCCACAGATACGCAGTATTTT. The genes are TRBV9 and TRBJ2-3, with 9 bases identical to TRBD2. From germline, CDR1 is SGDLS and CDR2 YYNGEE. V shed 4 bases, J shed 2 bases, and the junction held 8 bases outside the gene matches. The CDR3 sequence is 16 residues long.

This clone was recorded only once. The V and J genes are TRBV4-1 and TRBJ1-2; TRBD1 agrees at 8 bases. J was trimmed by 8 bases and V by 6 bases; bases with no gene match: 8. The CDR3 is 13 residues long. CDR1 and CDR2 from the germline V gene are MGHRA and YSYEKL. As DNA, the CDR3 is TGCGCCAGCAGGGCGACAGGGGTGGGGGGCTACACCTTC. Translating it yields CASRATGVGGYTF.

The chain recombines TRBV19 with TRBJ2-1; TRBD2 might be the D (5 bases). CDR1 and CDR2 (germline): LNHDA, SQIVND (reference sequence). The V end was cut by 9 bases, the J end by 7 bases, with 22 bases between. This CDR3 region has 15 residues. The CDR3 nucleotides read TGTGCCAGCGGGAAACCAAGCGGTGGAGTTAATGAGCAGTTCTTC. Translation: CASGKPSGGVNEQFF.

The rearrangement joins TRBV4-1 to TRBJ2-7, with 8 bases identical to TRBD2. This CDR3 comprises 14 residues. Unmatched junction bases numbered 5, after V lost 4 bases and J lost 3 bases. CDR1 and CDR2 (germline): MGHRA, YSYEKL. CDR3 sequence: CASSPGTRGYEQYF. In DNA form, the CDR3 reads TGCGCCAGCAGCCCCGGGACTAGGGGCTACGAGCAGTACTTC.

This clone is a singleton in its sample. The gene calls are TRBV11-2 and TRBJ2-3; 10 positions agree with TRBD2. V lost 0 bases, J lost 0 bases, and 6 bases stayed unmatched. Germline assignment: CDR1 SGHAT and CDR2 FQNNGV. This CDR3 spans 18 amino acids. In DNA, the CDR3 is TGTGCCAGCAGCTTAGACCAAGCGGGAGGGCCAAGCACAGATACGCAGTATTTT. Its translation: CASSLDQAGGPSTDTQYF.

The rearrangement links TRBV2 to TRBJ1-5; tentatively, D is TRBD1 (5 bases). The V gene lost 5 bases and the J gene lost 0 bases, with 11 bases spanning the gap. The length of the CDR3 is 15 residues. Germline V gene data show CDR1 as SNHLY and CDR2 as FYNNEI. CDR3: CASSLGGGSNQPQHF. In DNA form, the CDR3 reads TGTGCCAGCAGTCTTGGGGGGGGTAGCAATCAGCCCCAGCATTTT.

V usage is TRBV28 and J usage is TRBJ2-1; D is perhaps TRBD2 (6 bases). This CDR3 is built from 16 residues. The V and J ends lost 4 bases and 9 bases respectively, with 22 bases between them. The V gene's germline CDR1 is MDHEN and CDR2 SYDVKM. CDR3 in amino acids: CASSSLGGIRWSEQFF. CDR3 DNA sequence: TGTGCCAGCAGTTCCCTGGGGGGAATAAGGTGGAGTGAGCAGTTCTTC.

V and J are TRBV28 and TRBJ2-7; TRBD1 matches 10 bases. J was trimmed by 2 bases and V by 2 bases; bases with no gene match: 3. The CDR3 covers 15 residues. CDR1 is MDHEN, CDR2 SYDVKM, per germline. The chain's CDR3 is CASSLGGQGAYEQYF. The CDR3 nucleotides are TGTGCCAGCAGTTTAGGTGGACAGGGGGCCTACGAGCAGTACTTC.

This chain joins TRBV7-6 and TRBJ2-1; D possibly corresponds to TRBD1 (6 bases). Trimming stripped 3 bases from V and 9 bases from J, with 15 bases between. Germline CDR1 reads SGHVS; CDR2 reads FNYEAQ. CDR3 length: 14 residues. In DNA, the CDR3 is TGTGCCAGCAGCTTGGAACAGGGTGAGCTTGAGCAGTTCTTC. It yields the protein CASSLEQGELEQFF.

V is TRBV2 and J is TRBJ1-5, with a tentative D call TRBD1 (6 bases). With 7 bases removed from V and 5 bases from J, the gap between germline ends came to 12 bases. Germline CDR1 is SNHLY and CDR2 is FYNNEI. CDR3 length equals 13 residues. Here the CDR3 reads CASTQGRDQPQHF. CDR3 nucleotide sequence: TGTGCCAGCACCCAGGGGCGCGATCAGCCCCAGCATTTT.

This chain joins TRBV7-9 and TRBJ2-7; D is unclear. The V gene's germline CDR1 is SEHNR and CDR2 FQNEAQ (reference sequence). V was shortened by 5 bases and J by 4 bases, with 18 bases between the two germline ends. The CDR3 spans 15 residues. CDR3 loop: CASSPPPRREYEQYF. In DNA, the CDR3 is TGTGCCAGCAGCCCGCCCCCCCGAAGAGAATACGAGCAGTACTTC.

The rearrangement joins TRBV4-1 to TRBJ2-7; no firm D call. Trimming stripped 1 base from V and 3 bases from J, with 16 bases between. Germline V gives CDR1 MGHRA, CDR2 YSYEKL. The CDR3 runs to 16 residues. CDR3 sequence reads: CASSQVITATVYEQYF. The CDR3 coding sequence is TGCGCCAGCAGCCAAGTAATCACAGCCACAGTCTACGAGCAGTACTTC.